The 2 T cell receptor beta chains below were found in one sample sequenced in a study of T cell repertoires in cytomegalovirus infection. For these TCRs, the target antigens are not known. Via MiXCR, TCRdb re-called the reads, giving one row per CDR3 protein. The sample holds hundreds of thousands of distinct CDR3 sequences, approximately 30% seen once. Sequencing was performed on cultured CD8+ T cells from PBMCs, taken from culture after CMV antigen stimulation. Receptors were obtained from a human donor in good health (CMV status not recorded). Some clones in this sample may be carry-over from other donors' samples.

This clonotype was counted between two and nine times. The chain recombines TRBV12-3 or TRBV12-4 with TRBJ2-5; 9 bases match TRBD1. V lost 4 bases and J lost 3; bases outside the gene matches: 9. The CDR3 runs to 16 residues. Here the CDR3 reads CASSSLLRDREETQYF. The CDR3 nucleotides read TGTGCCAGCAGTTCCCTCCTCCGGGACAGGGAAGAGACCCAGTACTTC.

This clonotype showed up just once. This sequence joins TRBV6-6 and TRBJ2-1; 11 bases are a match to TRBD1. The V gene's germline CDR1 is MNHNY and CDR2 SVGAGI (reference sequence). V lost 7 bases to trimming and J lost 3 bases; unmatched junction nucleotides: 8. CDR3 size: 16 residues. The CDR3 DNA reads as TGTGCCAGCACCCCATCCGGGACAGGGGGCTACAATGAGCAGTTCTTC. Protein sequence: CASTPSGTGGYNEQFF.